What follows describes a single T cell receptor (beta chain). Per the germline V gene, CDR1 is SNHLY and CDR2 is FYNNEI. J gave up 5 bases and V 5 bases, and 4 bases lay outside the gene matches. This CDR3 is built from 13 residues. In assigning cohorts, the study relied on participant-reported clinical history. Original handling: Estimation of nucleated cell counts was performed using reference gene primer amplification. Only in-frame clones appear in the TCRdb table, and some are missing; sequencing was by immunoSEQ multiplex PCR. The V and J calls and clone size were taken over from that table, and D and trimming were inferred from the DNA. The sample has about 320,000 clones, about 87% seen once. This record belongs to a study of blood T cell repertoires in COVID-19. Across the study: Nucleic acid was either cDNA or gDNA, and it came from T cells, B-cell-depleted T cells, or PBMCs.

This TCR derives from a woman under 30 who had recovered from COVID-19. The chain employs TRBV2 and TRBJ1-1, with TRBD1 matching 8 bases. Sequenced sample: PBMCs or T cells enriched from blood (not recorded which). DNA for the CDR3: TGTGCCAGCAGTCAGGGGGCAGGTACTGAAGCTTTCTTT. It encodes CASSQGAGTEAFF. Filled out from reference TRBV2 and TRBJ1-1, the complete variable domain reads EPEVTQTPSHQVTQMGQEVILRCVPISNHLYFYWYRQILGQKVEFLVSFYNNEISEKSEIFDDQFSVERPDGSNFTLKIRSTKLEDSAMYFCASSQGAGTEAFFGQGTRLTVV.